The sequence of this T cell receptor (beta chain) was determined in a study of blood T cells in healthy people across ages. Study at large: Template switching retrieved approximately one barcoded beta molecule for each two T cells.

Alongside a J-beta primer mix, a sample-barcoded 5' primer served in a second PCR lasting about 7 to 12 cycles. TCRdb used MiXCR to reprocess the 5' RACE reads, holding one entry per CDR3 protein. Of about a million distinct CDR3 sequences in the sample, roughly two fifths are singletons; the top ten hold around 13%. Germline loops: CDR1 SGDLS, CDR2 YYNGEE. The CDR3 runs to 15 residues. V shed 0 bases, J shed 9 bases, and the junction held 5 bases outside the gene matches. Regarding the study as a whole: Per million T cells, the diversity of TCR beta decreased roughly linearly as age advanced.

This clonotype was observed a few times. Antigen unknown. Around 10 milliliters of peripheral blood were drawn from each donor. Each sample gave at least 6 million isolated PBMCs. The receptor was derived from a man younger than 30 in good health. V usage is TRBV9 and J usage is TRBJ1-6, with 8 bases that match TRBD1. The sequenced material came from blood. The CDR3 DNA is TGTGCCAGCAGCGTAGTCGGACAGGGAACTTCACCCCTCCACTTT. It yields the protein CASSVVGQGTSPLHF.